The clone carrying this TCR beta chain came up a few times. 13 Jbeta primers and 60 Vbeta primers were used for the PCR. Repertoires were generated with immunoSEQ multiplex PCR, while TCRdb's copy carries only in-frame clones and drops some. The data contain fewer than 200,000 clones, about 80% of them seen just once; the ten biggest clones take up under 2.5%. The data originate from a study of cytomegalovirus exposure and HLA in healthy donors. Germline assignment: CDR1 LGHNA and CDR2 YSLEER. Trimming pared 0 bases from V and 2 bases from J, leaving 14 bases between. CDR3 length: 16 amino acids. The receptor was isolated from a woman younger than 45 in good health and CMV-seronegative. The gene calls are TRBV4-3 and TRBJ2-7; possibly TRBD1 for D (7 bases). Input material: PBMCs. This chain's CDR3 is CASSQDGQGGTYEQYF. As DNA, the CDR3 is TGCGCCAGCAGCCAAGATGGCCAGGGGGGAACCTACGAGCAGTACTTC.